Presented here are 19 T cell receptor beta chains from one specimen sequenced in a study of T-cell memory formation after mild COVID-19. TCRdb itself ran the 5' RACE reads through MiXCR, one entry per CDR3 protein. The data show more than 400,000 distinct CDR3 sequences, 15% to 20% seen once. Sequencing input: PBMCs or a T cell subset sorted from them (not recorded which). The receptors derive from an adult woman who had mild COVID-19 (a few samples of this study predate the infection). Cell type and time point are not known.

The genes are TRBV20-1 and TRBJ1-2; D ambiguous. From germline, CDR1 is DFQATT and CDR2 SNEGSKA (reference sequence). V dropped 2 bases and J dropped 2 bases, with 3 bases sitting between them. This CDR3 has 11 residues. Here the CDR3 reads CSARNNYGYTF. The CDR3 nucleotides read TGCAGTGCTAGAAACAACTATGGCTACACCTTC.

This chain links TRBV7-2 with TRBJ2-5; D might be TRBD1 or TRBD2, each matching 5 bases. This CDR3 is 18 amino acids long. Germline CDR1 is SGHTA and CDR2 is FQGNSA. Trimming left V 1 base short and J 1 base short, with 19 bases between. CDR3 sequence reads: CASSLVGAWASTQETQYF. CDR3 sequence (DNA): TGTGCCAGCAGCTTAGTAGGGGCTTGGGCTAGCACCCAAGAGACCCAGTACTTC.

This rearrangement joins TRBV5-1 to TRBJ1-1; the D is unclear. Germline CDR1 is SGHRS and CDR2 is YFSETQ. The length of the CDR3 is 14 residues. V lost 5 bases to trimming and J lost 4 bases, with 15 bases between them. The CDR3, as DNA: TGCGCCAGCAGGCTTGTGAGCGGTTCCACTGAAGCTTTCTTT. Its translation is CASRLVSGSTEAFF.

This clonotype was seen a few times. This chain connects TRBV7-9 to TRBJ1-5, with 7 nucleotides matching TRBD1. CDR3 length: 15 residues. V shed 5 bases, J shed 1 base, and the junction held 5 bases outside the gene matches. Looked up from germline, CDR1 is SEHNR and CDR2 is FQNEAQ (reference sequence). In DNA form, the CDR3 reads TGTGCCAGCAGCCGTGGACAGGCAAGCAATCAGCCCCAGCATTTT. Translated: CASSRGQASNQPQHF.

This clonotype was seen only a few times. The CDR3 loop reads CASPGDPSNEQFF. CDR3 coding DNA: TGTGCCAGCCCCGGGGATCCGAGCAATGAGCAGTTCTTC. The rearrangement links TRBV2 to TRBJ2-1; a weak D match, TRBD2 (5 bases). This CDR3 comprises 13 residues. V was trimmed by 8 bases and J by 6 bases, leaving 14 bases between them. CDR1 and CDR2 from the germline V gene are SNHLY and FYNNEI.

The chain links TRBV3-1 to TRBJ2-5, with a possible D match to TRBD2 (6 bases). The CDR3 sequence is 15 residues long. Trimming took off 0 bases at V and 4 bases at J, with 12 bases between the two ends. Germline-derived CDR1 and CDR2 are LGHDT and YNNKEL (reference sequence). CDR3 nucleotides: TGTGCCAGCAGCCAAGATCCTGGGGGAGGAGAGACCCAGTACTTC. This codes for CASSQDPGGGETQYF.

The chain links TRBV6-2 or TRBV6-3 to TRBJ2-1; 16 bases line up with TRBD2. V was clipped by 5 bases and J by 2 bases; unmatched bases: 0. The CDR3 extends over 16 amino acids. CDR1 and CDR2 (germline): MNHEY, SVGEGT. The CDR3 sequence is CASSGTSGRAYNEQFF. Written as DNA, the CDR3 is TGTGCCAGCAGTGGGACTAGCGGGAGGGCCTACAATGAGCAGTTCTTC.

The chain links TRBV30 to TRBJ1-1; TRBD1 matches at 9 bases. V was pared by 3 bases and J by 3 bases, with 5 bases of the junction left unmatched. CDR1 and CDR2 (germline): GTSNPN, SVGIG (reference sequence). This CDR3 region has 14 residues. The CDR3 sequence is CAWSSTGGHTEAFF. CDR3 coding DNA: TGTGCCTGGAGCTCGACAGGGGGTCACACTGAAGCTTTCTTT.

This clonotype was seen a few times. In nucleotides, the CDR3 is TGTGCCAGCAGCGGACTAGCGGGGGGAGGGCAGTTCTTC. It translates to CASSGLAGGGQFF. This sequence joins TRBV11-2 and TRBJ2-1, with 14 bases lining up with TRBD2. This CDR3 comprises 13 residues. CDR1 and CDR2 from the germline V gene are SGHAT and FQNNGV. Trimming cost V 5 bases and J 12 bases; bases outside gene matches: 3.

In this sample, this clonotype turned up a few times. The chain uses TRBV7-9 and TRBJ2-5; 9 bases agree with TRBD2. Trimming removed 4 bases from V and 5 bases from J; junction bases left unmatched: 11. The CDR3 is 16 amino acids. Germline V gene lookup returns CDR1 SEHNR and CDR2 FQNEAQ (reference sequence). CDR3 sequence (DNA): TGTGCCAGCAGCTCCGTGGCGGGAGGGTATTTGGAGACCCAGTACTTC. As protein: CASSSVAGGYLETQYF.

This clonotype was counted only a few times. The CDR3 protein is CASSQGTSGTDTQYF. The CDR3 DNA reads TGTGCCAGCAGCCAAGGGACTAGTGGCACAGATACGCAGTATTTT. The chain employs TRBV3-1 and TRBJ2-3; 7 bases are shared with TRBD2. The V gene end was trimmed by 1 base and the J gene end by 1 base; junction bases not matched to a gene: 2. The CDR3 consists of 15 residues. Germline CDR1 reads LGHDT; CDR2 reads YNNKEL (reference sequence).

In its sample, this clonotype was seen a few times. One junction end disagrees with the germline gene, perhaps due to a read error. This chain joins TRBV6-5 and TRBJ1-2, with 7 bases identical to TRBD1. Germline CDR1 reads MNHEY; CDR2 reads SVGAGI. The CDR3 loop spans 14 amino acids. CDR3 region: CASSYLTGRSGYTF. In nucleotides, the CDR3 is TGTGCCAGCAGCTACTTGACAGGGAGAAGTGGCTACACCTTC.

This chain joins TRBV9 and TRBJ2-3; D might be TRBD1 or TRBD2, each matching 5 bases. The germline CDR1 and CDR2 sequences are SGDLS and YYNGEE. This CDR3 is 16 amino acids long. V lost 4 bases and J 5 bases, leaving 20 bases between the germline ends. The CDR3 loop is CASSLGWDRAVDTQYF. Written as DNA, the CDR3 is TGTGCCAGCAGCCTAGGATGGGACCGTGCGGTAGATACGCAGTATTTT. The whole variable domain, remainder taken from reference TRBV9 and TRBJ2-3, is DSGVTQTPKHLITATGQRVTLRCSPRSGDLSVYWYQQSLDQGLQFLIQYYNGEERAKGNILERFSAQQFPDLHSELNLSSLELGDSALYFCASSLGWDRAVDTQYFGPGTRLTVL.

In this sample, this clonotype turned up a few times. CDR3 loop: CASSLGPNPRGNTIYF. The CDR3 DNA sequence: TGTGCCAGCAGCCTGGGACCTAACCCGCGGGGAAACACCATATATTTT. This rearrangement joins TRBV5-5 to TRBJ1-3; D possibly corresponds to TRBD1 (5 bases). Trimming took 4 bases from V and 4 from J, leaving 18 bases between them. Germline CDR1 is SGHKS and CDR2 is YYEKEE (reference sequence). The CDR3 contains 16 residues.

This clonotype was detected many times. The chain is built from TRBV5-1 and TRBJ2-2; 8 bases map to TRBD1. Losses at the gene ends were 4 bases for V and 4 bases for J; bases not matched to a gene: 3. Germline CDR1 is SGHRS and CDR2 is YFSETQ. The CDR3 runs to 14 residues. The CDR3 DNA is TGCGCCAGCAGCCTGGACAGGGCCACCGGGGAGCTGTTTTTT. Its protein is CASSLDRATGELFF.

The rearrangement joins TRBV30 to TRBJ1-6; 7 bases align to TRBD1. The germline V gene has CDR1 GTSNPN and CDR2 SVGIG (reference sequence). The J segment lost 4 bases and the V segment lost 1 base, leaving 4 bases of the junction unmatched. The CDR3 sequence is 15 residues long. CDR3: CAWSGQGEYNSPLHF. CDR3 nucleotide sequence: TGTGCCTGGAGTGGGCAGGGGGAGTATAATTCACCCCTCCACTTT.

The J gene is TRBJ2-1, the V gene TRBV30; TRBD2 aligns across 8 bases. The CDR3 covers 13 residues. The J segment lost 6 bases and the V segment lost 2 bases, leaving 3 bases of the junction unmatched. CDR1 is GTSNPN and CDR2 is SVGIG in the germline V gene (reference sequence). The CDR3 sequence is CAWSSGTSNEQFF. The CDR3 DNA reads TGTGCCTGGAGTTCCGGGACTAGCAATGAGCAGTTCTTC.

For the CDR3, the DNA is TGTGCCTGGAGGGGACAGGTAAATTCACCCCTCCACTTT. Translated: CAWRGQVNSPLHF. This chain connects TRBV30 to TRBJ1-6; TRBD1 matches at 8 bases. The CDR3 length is 13 residues. V lost 3 bases, J lost 7 bases, and 2 bases stayed unmatched. Germline CDR1 and CDR2: GTSNPN and SVGIG (reference sequence).

This rearrangement joins TRBV7-9 to TRBJ2-7, with 10 bases matching TRBD1. The germline gives CDR1 SEHNR, CDR2 FQNEAQ (reference sequence). The CDR3 runs 18 residues. V was pared by 3 bases and J by 1 base, with 12 bases of the junction left unmatched. The DNA for the CDR3 is TGTGCCAGCAGCTTGGCCGGAGGAGGACAGGGGGGATCCTACGAGCAGTACTTC. Its translation is CASSLAGGGQGGSYEQYF.